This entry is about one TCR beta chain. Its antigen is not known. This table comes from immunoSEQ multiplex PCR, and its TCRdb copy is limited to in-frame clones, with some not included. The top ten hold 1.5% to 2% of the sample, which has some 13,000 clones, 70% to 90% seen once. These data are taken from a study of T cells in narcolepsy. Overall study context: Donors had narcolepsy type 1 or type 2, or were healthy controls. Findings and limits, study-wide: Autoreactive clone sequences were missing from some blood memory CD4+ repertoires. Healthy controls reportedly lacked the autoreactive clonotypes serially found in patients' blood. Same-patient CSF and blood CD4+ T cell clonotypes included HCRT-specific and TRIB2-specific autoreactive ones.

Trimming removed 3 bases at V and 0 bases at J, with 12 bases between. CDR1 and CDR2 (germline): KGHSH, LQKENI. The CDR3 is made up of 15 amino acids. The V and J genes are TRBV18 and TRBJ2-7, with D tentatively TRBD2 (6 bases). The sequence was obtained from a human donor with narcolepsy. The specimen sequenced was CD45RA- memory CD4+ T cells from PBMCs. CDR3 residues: CASSPSGTHSYEQYF. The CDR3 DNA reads TGTGCCAGCTCACCCTCCGGGACTCACTCCTACGAGCAGTACTTC.